The entry below gives a single T cell receptor beta chain sequence along with its context. As yet, its antigen is unknown. With 4 bases removed from V and 1 base from J, the gap between germline ends came to 12 bases. The germline V gene encodes CDR1 SEHNR and CDR2 FQNEAQ (reference sequence). The CDR3 contains 15 residues. This sample is drawn from a study of tumor-infiltrating lymphocytes in localized non-small cell lung cancer. Study-wide results and caveats: Only some patients had TCR sequencing, depending on available tissue. Immunotypes IM1 and IM2 had similar TCR-derived T-cell fractions. Technical variation could not be separated from intratumor heterogeneity here.

TCRdb's table, derived via immunoSEQ multiplex PCR, lists solely in-frame clones and lacks some. The sample lists 10,000 to 15,000 clones, more than 75% occurring once. The J gene is TRBJ2-3, the V gene TRBV7-9; no clear D. This TCR was sampled from a human donor with non-small cell lung cancer. Material: lung tumor tissue. The CDR3 reads CASSWAASGTDTQYF. The CDR3 nucleotides are TGTGCCAGCAGCTGGGCAGCCTCGGGCACAGATACGCAGTATTTT.